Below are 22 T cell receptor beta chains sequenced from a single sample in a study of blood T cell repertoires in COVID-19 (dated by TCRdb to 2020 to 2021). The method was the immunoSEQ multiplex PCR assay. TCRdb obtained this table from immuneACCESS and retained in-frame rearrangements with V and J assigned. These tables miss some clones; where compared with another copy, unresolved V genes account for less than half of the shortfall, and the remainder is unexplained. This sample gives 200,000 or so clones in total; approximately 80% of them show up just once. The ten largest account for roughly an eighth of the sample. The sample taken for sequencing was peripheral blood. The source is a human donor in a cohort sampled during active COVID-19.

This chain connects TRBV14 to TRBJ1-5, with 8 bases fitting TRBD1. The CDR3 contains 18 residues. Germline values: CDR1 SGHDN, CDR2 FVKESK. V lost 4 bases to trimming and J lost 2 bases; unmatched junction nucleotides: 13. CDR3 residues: CASSLTPGQTGGNQPQHF. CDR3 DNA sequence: TGTGCCAGCAGCCTAACCCCCGGTCAGACAGGGGGCAATCAGCCCCAGCATTTT.

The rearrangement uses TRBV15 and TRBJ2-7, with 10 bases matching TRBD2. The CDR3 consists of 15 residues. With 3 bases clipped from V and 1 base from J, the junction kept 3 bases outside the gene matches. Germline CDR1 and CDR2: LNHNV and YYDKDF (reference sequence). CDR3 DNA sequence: TGTGCCACCAGCAGCGGGACTAGCGAGTCCTACGAGCAGTACTTC. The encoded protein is CATSSGTSESYEQYF.

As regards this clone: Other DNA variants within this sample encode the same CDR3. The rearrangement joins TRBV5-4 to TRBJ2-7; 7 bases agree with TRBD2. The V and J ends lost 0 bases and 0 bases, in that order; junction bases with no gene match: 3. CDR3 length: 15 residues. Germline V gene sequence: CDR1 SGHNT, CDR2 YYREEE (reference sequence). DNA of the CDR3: TGTGCCAGCAGCTTGGTTGGCGGGAGCTCCTACGAGCAGTACTTC. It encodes CASSLVGGSSYEQYF.

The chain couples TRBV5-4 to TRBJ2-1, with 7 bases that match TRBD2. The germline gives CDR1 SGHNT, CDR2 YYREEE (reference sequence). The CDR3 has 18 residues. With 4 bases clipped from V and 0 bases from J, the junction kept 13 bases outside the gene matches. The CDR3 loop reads CASSGPRLAVSSYNEQFF. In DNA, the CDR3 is TGTGCCAGCAGCGGGCCCCGACTAGCCGTCAGCTCCTACAATGAGCAGTTCTTC.

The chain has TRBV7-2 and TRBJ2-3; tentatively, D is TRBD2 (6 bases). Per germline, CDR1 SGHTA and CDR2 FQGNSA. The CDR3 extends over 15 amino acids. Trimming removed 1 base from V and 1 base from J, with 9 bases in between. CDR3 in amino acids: CASSLGGVRTDTQYF. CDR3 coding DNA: TGTGCCAGCAGCTTAGGCGGGGTACGCACAGATACGCAGTATTTT.

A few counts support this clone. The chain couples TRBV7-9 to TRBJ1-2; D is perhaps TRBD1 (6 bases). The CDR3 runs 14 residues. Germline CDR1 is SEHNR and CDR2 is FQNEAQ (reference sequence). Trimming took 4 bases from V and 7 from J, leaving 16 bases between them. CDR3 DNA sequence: TGTGCCAGCAGCTACTACAGGGATCGAGGTGGCTACACCTTC. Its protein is CASSYYRDRGGYTF.

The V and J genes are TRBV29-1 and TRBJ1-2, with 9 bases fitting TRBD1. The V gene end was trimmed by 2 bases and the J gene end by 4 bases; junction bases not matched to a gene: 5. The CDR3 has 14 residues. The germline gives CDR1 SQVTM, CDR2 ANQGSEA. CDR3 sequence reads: CSVEPGQGTYGYTF. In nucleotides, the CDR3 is TGCAGCGTTGAACCGGGACAGGGCACCTATGGCTACACCTTC.

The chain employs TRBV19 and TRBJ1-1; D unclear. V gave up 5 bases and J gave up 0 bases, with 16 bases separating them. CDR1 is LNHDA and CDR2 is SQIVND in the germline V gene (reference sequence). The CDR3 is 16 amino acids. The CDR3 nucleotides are TGTGCCAGTAGTCACCCGGGTTCTCCTATGAACACTGAAGCTTTCTTT. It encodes CASSHPGSPMNTEAFF.

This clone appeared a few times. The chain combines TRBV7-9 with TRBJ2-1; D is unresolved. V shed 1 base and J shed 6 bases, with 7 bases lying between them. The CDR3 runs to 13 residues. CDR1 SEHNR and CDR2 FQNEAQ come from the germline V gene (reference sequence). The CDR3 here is CASSLGASNEQFF. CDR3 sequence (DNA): TGTGCCAGCAGCTTAGGCGCGTCCAATGAGCAGTTCTTC.

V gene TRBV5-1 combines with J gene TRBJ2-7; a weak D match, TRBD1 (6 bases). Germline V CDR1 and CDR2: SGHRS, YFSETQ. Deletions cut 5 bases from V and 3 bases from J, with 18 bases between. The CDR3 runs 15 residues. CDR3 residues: CASRSQTGPSYEQYF. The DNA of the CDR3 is TGCGCCAGCAGGAGCCAGACAGGCCCCAGCTACGAGCAGTACTTC.

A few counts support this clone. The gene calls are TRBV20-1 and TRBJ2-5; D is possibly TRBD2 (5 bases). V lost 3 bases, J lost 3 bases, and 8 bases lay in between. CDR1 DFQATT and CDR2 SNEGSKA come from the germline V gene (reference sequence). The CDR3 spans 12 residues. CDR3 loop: CSASVGKETQYF. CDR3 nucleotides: TGCAGTGCTAGTGTCGGGAAAGAGACCCAGTACTTC.

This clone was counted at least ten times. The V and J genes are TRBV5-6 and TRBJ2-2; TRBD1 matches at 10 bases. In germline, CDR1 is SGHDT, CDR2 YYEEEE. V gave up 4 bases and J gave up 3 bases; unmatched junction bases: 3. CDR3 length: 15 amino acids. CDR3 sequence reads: CASSRDRGYTGELFF. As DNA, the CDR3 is TGTGCCAGCAGCCGGGACAGGGGTTACACCGGGGAGCTGTTTTTT.

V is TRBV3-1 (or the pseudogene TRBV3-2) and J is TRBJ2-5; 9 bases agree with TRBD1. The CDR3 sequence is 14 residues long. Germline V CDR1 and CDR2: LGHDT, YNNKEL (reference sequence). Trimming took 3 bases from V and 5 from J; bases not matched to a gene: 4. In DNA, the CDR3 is TGTGCCAGCAGCCATTACAGGGGGCTGGAGACCCAGTACTTC. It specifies CASSHYRGLETQYF.

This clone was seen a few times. CDR3 in amino acids: CASSELAGSYNEQFF. The CDR3 DNA is TGTGCCAGCAGTGAACTAGCGGGCTCCTACAATGAGCAGTTCTTC. This rearrangement joins TRBV6-1 to TRBJ2-1; 8 nucleotides match TRBD2. Germline V CDR1 and CDR2: MNHNS, SASEGT. This CDR3 region has 15 residues. Losses at the gene ends were 2 bases for V and 0 bases for J; bases not matched to a gene: 0.

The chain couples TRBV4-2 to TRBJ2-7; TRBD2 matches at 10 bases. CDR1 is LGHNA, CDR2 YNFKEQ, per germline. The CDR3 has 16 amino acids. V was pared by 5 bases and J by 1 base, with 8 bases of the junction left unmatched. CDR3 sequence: CASSAQTSGLSYEQYF. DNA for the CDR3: TGTGCCAGCAGCGCCCAGACTAGCGGGCTTTCCTACGAGCAGTACTTC.

CDR3 nucleotides: TGTGCCAGCAGCTTGTGGCAGGGAACCACTGAAGCTTTCTTT. Translation: CASSLWQGTTEAFF. The chain couples TRBV5-4 to TRBJ1-1; D possibly corresponds to TRBD1 (5 bases). The CDR3 consists of 14 residues. The germline gives CDR1 SGHNT, CDR2 YYREEE (reference sequence). Trimming pared 1 base from V and 4 bases from J, leaving 11 bases between.

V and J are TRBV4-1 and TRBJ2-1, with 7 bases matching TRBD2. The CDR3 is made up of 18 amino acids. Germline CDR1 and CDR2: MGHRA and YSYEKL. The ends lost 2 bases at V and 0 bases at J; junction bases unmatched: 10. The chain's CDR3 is CASSQPPGTTSSYNEQFF. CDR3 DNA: TGCGCCAGCAGCCAACCCCCCGGGACTACAAGCTCCTACAATGAGCAGTTCTTC.

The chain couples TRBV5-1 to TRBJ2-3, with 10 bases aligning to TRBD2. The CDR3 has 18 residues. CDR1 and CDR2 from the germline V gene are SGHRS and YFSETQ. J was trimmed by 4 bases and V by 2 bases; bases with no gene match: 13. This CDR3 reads CASSLIPGLASRADTQYF. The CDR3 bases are TGCGCCAGCAGCTTAATACCGGGACTAGCGAGTAGGGCAGATACGCAGTATTTT.

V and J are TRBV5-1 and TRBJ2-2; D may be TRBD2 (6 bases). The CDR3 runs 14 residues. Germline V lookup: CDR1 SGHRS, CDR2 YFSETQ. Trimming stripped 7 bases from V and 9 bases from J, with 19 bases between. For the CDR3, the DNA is TGCGCCAGCGACCGGGACTCTGGGCGGCGGGAGCTGTTTTTT. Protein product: CASDRDSGRRELFF.

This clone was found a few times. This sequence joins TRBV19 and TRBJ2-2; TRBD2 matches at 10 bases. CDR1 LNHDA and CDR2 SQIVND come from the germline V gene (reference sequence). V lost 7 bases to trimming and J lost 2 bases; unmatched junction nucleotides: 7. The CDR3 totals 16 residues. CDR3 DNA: TGTGCCAGTAATCTAGCGGGAGCGCTAAACACCGGGGAGCTGTTTTTT. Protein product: CASNLAGALNTGELFF.

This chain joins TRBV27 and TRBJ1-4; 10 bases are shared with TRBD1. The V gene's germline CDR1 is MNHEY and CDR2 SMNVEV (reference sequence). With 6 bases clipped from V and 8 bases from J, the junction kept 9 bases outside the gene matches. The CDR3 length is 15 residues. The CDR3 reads CASRDRDRGREKLFF. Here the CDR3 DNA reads TGTGCCAGCAGAGACCGGGACAGGGGTCGCGAAAAACTGTTTTTT.

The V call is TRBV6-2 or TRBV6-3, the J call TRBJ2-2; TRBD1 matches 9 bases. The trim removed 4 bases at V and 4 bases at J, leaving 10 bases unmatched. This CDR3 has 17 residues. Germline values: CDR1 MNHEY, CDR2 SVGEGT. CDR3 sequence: CASSFPGQGRRTGELFF. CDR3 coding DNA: TGTGCCAGCAGTTTCCCCGGACAGGGGAGGCGCACCGGGGAGCTGTTTTTT.